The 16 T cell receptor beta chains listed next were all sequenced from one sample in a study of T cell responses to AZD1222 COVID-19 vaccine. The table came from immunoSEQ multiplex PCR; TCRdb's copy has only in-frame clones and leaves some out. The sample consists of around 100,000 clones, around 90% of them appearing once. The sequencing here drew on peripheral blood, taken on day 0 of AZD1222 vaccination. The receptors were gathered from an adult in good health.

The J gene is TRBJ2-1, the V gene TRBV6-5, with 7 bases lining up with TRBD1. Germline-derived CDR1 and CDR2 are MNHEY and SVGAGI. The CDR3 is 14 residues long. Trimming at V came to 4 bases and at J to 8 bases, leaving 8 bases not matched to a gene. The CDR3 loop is CASSLRQGSDEQFF. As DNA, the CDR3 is TGTGCCAGCAGTTTAAGACAGGGCTCGGATGAGCAGTTCTTC.

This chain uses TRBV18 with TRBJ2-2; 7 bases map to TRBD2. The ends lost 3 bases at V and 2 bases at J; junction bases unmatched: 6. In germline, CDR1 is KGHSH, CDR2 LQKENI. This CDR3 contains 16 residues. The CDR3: CASSPGGGFNTGELFF. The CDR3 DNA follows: TGTGCCAGCTCACCTGGCGGGGGATTTAACACCGGGGAGCTGTTTTTT.

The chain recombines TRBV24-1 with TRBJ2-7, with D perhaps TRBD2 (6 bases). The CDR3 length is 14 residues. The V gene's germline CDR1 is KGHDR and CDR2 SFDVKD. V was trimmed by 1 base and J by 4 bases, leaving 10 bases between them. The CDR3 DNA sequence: TGTGCCACCAGTGATTTAACGGGGGAGTACGAGCAGTACTTC. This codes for CATSDLTGEYEQYF.

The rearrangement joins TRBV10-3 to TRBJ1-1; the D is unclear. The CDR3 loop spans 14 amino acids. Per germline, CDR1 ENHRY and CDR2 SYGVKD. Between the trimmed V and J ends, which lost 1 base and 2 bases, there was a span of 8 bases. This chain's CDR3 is CAISEWVQNTEAFF. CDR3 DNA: TGTGCCATCAGTGAGTGGGTGCAAAACACTGAAGCTTTCTTT.

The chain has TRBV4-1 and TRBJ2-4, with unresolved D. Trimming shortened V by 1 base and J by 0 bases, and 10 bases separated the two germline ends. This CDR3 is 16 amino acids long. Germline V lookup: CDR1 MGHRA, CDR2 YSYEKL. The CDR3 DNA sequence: TGCGCCAGCAGCCAAGCGGCACCCTTAGCCAAAAACATTCAGTACTTC. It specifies CASSQAAPLAKNIQYF.

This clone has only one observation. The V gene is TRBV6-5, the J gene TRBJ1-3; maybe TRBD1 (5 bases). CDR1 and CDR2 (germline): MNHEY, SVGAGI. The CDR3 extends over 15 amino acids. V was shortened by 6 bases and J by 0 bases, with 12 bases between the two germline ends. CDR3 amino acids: CASSVDSLSGNTIYF. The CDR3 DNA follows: TGTGCCAGCAGCGTAGACAGCCTCTCTGGAAACACCATATATTTT.

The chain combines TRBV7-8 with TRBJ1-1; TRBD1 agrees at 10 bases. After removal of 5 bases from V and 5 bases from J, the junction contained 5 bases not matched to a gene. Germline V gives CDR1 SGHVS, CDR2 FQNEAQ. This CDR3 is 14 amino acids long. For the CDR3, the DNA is TGTGCCAGCAGCCGAGGGACAGGGGTGACTGAAGCTTTCTTT. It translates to CASSRGTGVTEAFF.

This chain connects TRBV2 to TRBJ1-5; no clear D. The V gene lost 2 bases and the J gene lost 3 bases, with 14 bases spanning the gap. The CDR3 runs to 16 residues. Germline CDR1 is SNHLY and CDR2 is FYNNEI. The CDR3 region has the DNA TGTGCCAGCAGTGAATTTGAGAGGACGTTCAATCAGCCCCAGCATTTT. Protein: CASSEFERTFNQPQHF. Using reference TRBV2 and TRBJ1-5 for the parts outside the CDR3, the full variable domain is EPEVTQTPSHQVTQMGQEVILRCVPISNHLYFYWYRQILGQKVEFLVSFYNNEISEKSEIFDDQFSVERPDGSNFTLKIRSTKLEDSAMYFCASSEFERTFNQPQHFGDGTRLSIL.

The CDR3 nucleotides are TGTGCCAGCAGCTTAGCGCTTATCGGGGGCGGGTCACCCCTCCACTTT. This gives the protein CASSLALIGGGSPLHF. V gene TRBV7-6 combines with J gene TRBJ1-6, with D possibly TRBD1 on 6 matching bases. CDR1 SGHVS and CDR2 FNYEAQ come from the germline V gene. The CDR3 spans 16 residues. The V and J ends lost 0 bases and 10 bases respectively, with 16 bases between them.

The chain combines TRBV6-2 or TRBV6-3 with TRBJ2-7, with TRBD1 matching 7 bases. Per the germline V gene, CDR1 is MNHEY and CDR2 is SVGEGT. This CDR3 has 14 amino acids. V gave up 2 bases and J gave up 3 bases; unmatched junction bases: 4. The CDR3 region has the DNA TGTGCCAGCAGTTACCCGGGACAGAGCTACGAGCAGTACTTC. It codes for CASSYPGQSYEQYF.

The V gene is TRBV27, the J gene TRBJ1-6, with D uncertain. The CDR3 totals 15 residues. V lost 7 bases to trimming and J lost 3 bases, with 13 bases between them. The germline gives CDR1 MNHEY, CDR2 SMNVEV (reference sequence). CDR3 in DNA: TGTGCCAGCAAGAGTGGCCAGAGCTATAATTCACCCCTCCACTTT. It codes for CASKSGQSYNSPLHF.

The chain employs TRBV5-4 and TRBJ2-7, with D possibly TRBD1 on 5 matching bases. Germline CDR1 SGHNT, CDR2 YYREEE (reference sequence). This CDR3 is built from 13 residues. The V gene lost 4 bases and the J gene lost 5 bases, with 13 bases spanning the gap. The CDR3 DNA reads TGTGCCAGCAGCGTTTGGGGCGTAGACGAGCAGTACTTC. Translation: CASSVWGVDEQYF. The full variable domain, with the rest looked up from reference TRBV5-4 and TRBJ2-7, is ETGVTQSPTHLIKTRGQQVTLRCSSQSGHNTVSWYQQALGQGPQFIFQYYREEENGRGNFPPRFSGLQFPNYSSELNVNALELDDSALYLCASSVWGVDEQYFGPGTRLTVT.

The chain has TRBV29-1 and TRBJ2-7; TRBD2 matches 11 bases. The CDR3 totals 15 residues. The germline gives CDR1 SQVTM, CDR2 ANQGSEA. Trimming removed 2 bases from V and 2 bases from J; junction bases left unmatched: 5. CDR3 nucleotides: TGCAGCGTTGAATACACGACTAGCGGGGCCTACGAGCAGTACTTC. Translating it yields CSVEYTTSGAYEQYF.

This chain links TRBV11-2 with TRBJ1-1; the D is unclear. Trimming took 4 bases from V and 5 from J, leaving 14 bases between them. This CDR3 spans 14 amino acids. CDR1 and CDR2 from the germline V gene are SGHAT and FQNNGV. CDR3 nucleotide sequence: TGTGCCAGCAGCTCAGAGGGTGGTTGGACTGAAGCTTTCTTT. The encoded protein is CASSSEGGWTEAFF.

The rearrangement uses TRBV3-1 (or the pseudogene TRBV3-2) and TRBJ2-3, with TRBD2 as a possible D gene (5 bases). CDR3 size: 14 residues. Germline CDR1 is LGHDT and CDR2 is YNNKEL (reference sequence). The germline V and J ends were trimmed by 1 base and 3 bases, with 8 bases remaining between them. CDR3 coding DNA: TGTGCCAGCAGCCAAGTACTAGATACAGATACGCAGTATTTT. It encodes CASSQVLDTDTQYF.

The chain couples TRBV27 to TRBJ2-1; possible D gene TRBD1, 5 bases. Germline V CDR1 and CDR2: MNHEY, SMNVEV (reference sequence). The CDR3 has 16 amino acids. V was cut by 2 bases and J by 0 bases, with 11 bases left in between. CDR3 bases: TGTGCCAGCAGTTTAGGGGCTCCTAGCTCCTACAATGAGCAGTTCTTC. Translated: CASSLGAPSSYNEQFF.